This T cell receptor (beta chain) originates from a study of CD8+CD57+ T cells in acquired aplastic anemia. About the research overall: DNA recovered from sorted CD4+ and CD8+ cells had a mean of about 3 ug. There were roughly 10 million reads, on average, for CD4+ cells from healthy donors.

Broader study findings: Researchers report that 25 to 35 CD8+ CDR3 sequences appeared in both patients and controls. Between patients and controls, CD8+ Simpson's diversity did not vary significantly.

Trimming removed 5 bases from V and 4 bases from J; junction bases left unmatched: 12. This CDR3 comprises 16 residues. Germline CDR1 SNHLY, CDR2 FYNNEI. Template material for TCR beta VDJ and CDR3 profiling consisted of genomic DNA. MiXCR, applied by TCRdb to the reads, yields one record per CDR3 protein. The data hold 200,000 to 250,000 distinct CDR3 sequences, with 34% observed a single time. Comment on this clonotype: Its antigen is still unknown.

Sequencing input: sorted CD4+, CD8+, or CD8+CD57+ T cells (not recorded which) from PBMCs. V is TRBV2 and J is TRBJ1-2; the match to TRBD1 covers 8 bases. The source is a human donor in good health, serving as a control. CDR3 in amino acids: CASSRILRDRPYGYTF. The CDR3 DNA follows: TGTGCCAGCAGTCGCATACTCCGGGACAGGCCCTATGGCTACACCTTC.